This TCR beta chain derives from a study of cytomegalovirus exposure and HLA in healthy donors. Study at large: Early release data held tens of millions of unique TCRs from HLA-typed donors.

It was with 60 Vbeta and 13 Jbeta primers that the PCR ran. The method was immunoSEQ multiplex PCR; TCRdb's version includes in-frame clones alone and lacks a portion of them. The repertoire consists of fewer than 250,000 clones, with approximately 80% occurring once and the leading ten covering less than 15%. This clone appeared a single time. Antigen specificity is unknown. Notes on the study in general: Associated with HLA alleles at 0.05 false discovery rate in a later analysis were 16,951 TCR beta sequences. Cytomegalovirus association was listed for 170 or so TCR beta chains. Later work showed greater clonal expansion in HLA-associated TCR beta chains than in equally common others.

The sequence was obtained from a woman aged 25 to 39 in good health and CMV-seropositive. The specimen sequenced was PBMCs.

In DNA form, the CDR3 reads TGTGCCAGTCGACAGGCCTGGGGGGGGGCCAACGTCCTGACTTTC. Translation: CASRQAWGGANVLTF. J is TRBJ2-6 and V is TRBV7-9; D is possibly TRBD1 (6 bases). V lost 9 bases and J 4 bases, leaving 16 bases between the germline ends. The CDR3 covers 15 residues. The germline CDR1 and CDR2 sequences are SEHNR and FQNEAQ (reference sequence).